This T cell receptor beta chain was identified in a study of immune evolution from preneoplasia to lung adenocarcinoma. Method: immunoSEQ multiplex PCR; TCRdb's copy keeps in-frame clones and lacks some. The sample records some 41,000 clones, around 79% being singletons. V lost 7 bases and J lost 6, with 14 bases in between. This CDR3 spans 13 amino acids. Germline V CDR1 and CDR2: LNHDA, SQIVND (reference sequence). Sequencing was performed on FFPE invasive lung adenocarcinoma tissue. The origin of this receptor is a person between 55 and 69 years old with lung adenocarcinoma. The J gene is TRBJ2-3, the V gene TRBV19; a possible D gene is TRBD2 (5 bases). CDR3 region: CASTDYSGDTQYF. Here the CDR3 DNA reads TGTGCCAGTACCGACTACTCGGGCGATACGCAGTATTTT.